Presented here are 19 T cell receptor beta chains from one specimen sequenced in a study of T cell clones after liver transplantation. The assay was immunoSEQ multiplex PCR, and TCRdb's table has in-frame clones only and misses some. The repertoire consists of 93,000 or so clones, with about 86% occurring once and the leading ten covering approximately 3%. Sequenced here: CD4+ T cells from blood, sampled approximately 50 months after liver transplant. The origin of the receptors is a human patient who received a liver transplant. The T cells may partly be graft donor cells.

The CDR3: CASSLSWNSYEQYF. CDR3 in DNA: TGCGCCAGCAGCTTGAGCTGGAACTCCTACGAGCAGTACTTC. V usage is TRBV5-1 and J usage is TRBJ2-7; the D is unclear. The V end was cut by 1 base, the J end by 0 bases, with 8 bases between. The CDR3 covers 14 residues. In germline, CDR1 is SGHRS, CDR2 YFSETQ.

The V call is TRBV19, the J call TRBJ1-1; 9 positions match TRBD1. CDR1 and CDR2 from the germline V gene are LNHDA and SQIVND (reference sequence). The CDR3 spans 14 residues. The trim removed 11 bases at V and 5 bases at J, leaving 12 bases unmatched. DNA of the CDR3: TGTGCCGCCACCGAAATTGGGACAGGGACTGAAGCTTTCTTT. It encodes CAATEIGTGTEAFF.

The V call is TRBV5-1, the J call TRBJ2-1; 16 bases match TRBD2. The CDR3 spans 22 residues. V gave up 5 bases and J gave up 1 base; unmatched junction bases: 18. In germline, CDR1 is SGHRS, CDR2 YFSETQ. In nucleotides, the CDR3 is TGCGCCAGCAGTCTTCGAGTCCCTTCGGGACTAGCGGGAGGGATGTCCTACAATGAGCAGTTCTTC. Encoded protein: CASSLRVPSGLAGGMSYNEQFF.

This chain connects TRBV12-2 to TRBJ2-5; the listed D gene, TRBD2, was not tested against the DNA. TRBV12-2 is annotated as a pseudogene. The CDR3 runs to 18 residues. The CDR3 DNA reads TGTGCAAGTCGCTTAAAATCCGGGACTAGCGGGATAGGGGAGACCCAGTACTTC. Encoded protein: CASRLKSGTSGIGETQYF.

This clone came up a few times. The chain is built from TRBV5-5 and TRBJ2-3; D is tentatively TRBD1 or TRBD2 (5 bases each). The CDR3 totals 17 residues. V was shortened by 1 base and J by 0 bases, with 15 bases between the two germline ends. Germline V CDR1 and CDR2: SGHKS, YYEKEE (reference sequence). The CDR3 region is CASSLQITGPSTDTQYF. The CDR3 DNA reads as TGTGCCAGCAGCTTGCAGATTACGGGACCTAGCACAGATACGCAGTATTTT.

The rearrangement links TRBV2 to TRBJ1-1; D is ambiguous. V gave up 5 bases and J gave up 0 bases, with 1 base separating them. The CDR3 extends over 11 amino acids. CDR1 and CDR2 (germline): SNHLY, FYNNEI. The chain's CDR3 is CASSMNTEAFF. CDR3 sequence (DNA): TGTGCCAGCAGTATGAACACTGAAGCTTTCTTT.

The chain employs TRBV6-1 and TRBJ1-1; TRBD1 is a possible D gene (5 bases). The CDR3 totals 15 residues. V was pared by 8 bases and J by 4 bases, with 20 bases between. Germline V CDR1 and CDR2: MNHNS, SASEGT. The chain's CDR3 is CASPHQRGGSTEAFF. DNA for the CDR3: TGTGCCAGCCCTCATCAGCGGGGGGGGAGCACTGAAGCTTTCTTT.

This clone has a single count. The chain carries TRBV19 and TRBJ2-7; the match to TRBD1 covers 10 bases. The CDR3 is 15 residues long. CDR1 and CDR2 (germline): LNHDA, SQIVND (reference sequence). The J segment lost 5 bases and the V segment lost 3 bases, leaving 7 bases of the junction unmatched. The chain's CDR3 is CASSMGQGRIDEQYF. As DNA, the CDR3 is TGTGCCAGTAGTATGGGACAGGGGAGAATTGACGAGCAGTACTTC.

This sequence joins TRBV6-1 and TRBJ1-5; D is undetermined. In germline, CDR1 is MNHNS, CDR2 SASEGT. V was cut by 2 bases and J by 4 bases, with 6 bases left in between. There are 13 residues in the CDR3. The CDR3 DNA reads TGTGCCAGCAGTGAACAGCCTAATCAGCCCCAGCATTTT. Its translation: CASSEQPNQPQHF.

With respect to this clone: Other DNA sequences of this sample code for an identical CDR3. The rearrangement uses TRBV11-1 and TRBJ2-6; D unresolved. Germline V CDR1 and CDR2: SGHAT, FQDESV (reference sequence). The CDR3 covers 16 residues. The ends were cut back, 1 base at V and 0 bases at J, with 7 bases in the middle. This CDR3 reads CASSLGWSSGANVLTF. In nucleotides, the CDR3 is TGTGCCAGCAGCTTAGGGTGGAGCTCTGGGGCCAACGTCCTGACTTTC.

The chain joins TRBV19 to TRBJ2-1, with 8 bases aligning to TRBD1. V lost 5 bases and J lost 7; bases outside the gene matches: 10. From germline, CDR1 is LNHDA and CDR2 SQIVND (reference sequence). The CDR3 contains 15 residues. The CDR3 reads CASSANRGLGNEQFF. The CDR3, as DNA: TGTGCCAGTAGTGCCAACAGGGGGTTGGGTAATGAGCAGTTCTTC.

This clone turned up a few times. This chain uses TRBV27 with TRBJ1-2; 10 nucleotides line up with TRBD1. Germline values: CDR1 MNHEY, CDR2 SMNVEV (reference sequence). The CDR3 runs to 16 residues. J lost 0 bases, V lost 7 bases, and 8 bases had no gene match. This CDR3 reads CASNPGQGLTNYGYTF. CDR3 sequence (DNA): TGTGCCAGCAACCCGGGACAGGGGTTAACTAACTATGGCTACACCTTC.

V gene TRBV11-2 combines with J gene TRBJ2-2; 10 nucleotides align to TRBD1. V was pared by 0 bases and J by 0 bases, with 10 bases of the junction left unmatched. The CDR3 length is 20 residues. Germline V gene data show CDR1 as SGHAT and CDR2 as FQNNGV. CDR3: CASSLEGWTGGIANTGELFF. The CDR3 DNA reads TGTGCCAGCAGCTTAGAGGGATGGACAGGGGGAATCGCGAACACCGGGGAGCTGTTTTTT.

The V gene is TRBV7-6, the J gene TRBJ1-1, with D tentatively TRBD1 (6 bases). Trimming took off 5 bases at V and 10 bases at J, with 20 bases between the two ends. Germline V CDR1 and CDR2: SGHVS, FNYEAQ. The CDR3 extends over 14 amino acids. This chain's CDR3 is CASSPMNREGGAFF. The CDR3 DNA is TGTGCCAGCAGCCCGATGAACAGGGAAGGGGGAGCTTTCTTT.

This sequence joins TRBV5-7 and TRBJ1-4, with TRBD1 matching over 9 bases. TRBV5-7 is annotated as an ORF whose role is uncertain. V gave up 4 bases and J gave up 8 bases; unmatched junction bases: 12. There are 16 residues in the CDR3. This CDR3 reads CASSPRDRVPEEKLFF. In nucleotides, the CDR3 is TGTGCCAGCAGCCCCCGGGACAGGGTCCCGGAGGAAAAACTGTTTTTT.

The chain employs TRBV19 and TRBJ1-6; tentative D call: TRBD1 (5 bases). The CDR3 consists of 17 residues. Germline assignment: CDR1 LNHDA and CDR2 SQIVND (reference sequence). V lost 1 base to trimming and J lost 10 bases, with 20 bases between them. The CDR3 protein is CASSIGGNGDLKSPLHF. The CDR3 DNA reads TGTGCCAGTAGTATAGGGGGGAACGGAGACCTTAAATCACCCCTCCACTTT.

The CDR3 sequence is CASSLVQGSYEQYF. CDR3 nucleotides: TGCGCCAGCAGCTTGGTCCAGGGCTCCTACGAGCAGTACTTC. The chain recombines TRBV5-1 with TRBJ2-7, with D possibly being TRBD1 (5 bases). CDR1 SGHRS and CDR2 YFSETQ come from the germline V gene. The CDR3 length is 14 residues. V lost 0 bases and J 0 bases, leaving 7 bases between the germline ends.

V gene TRBV19 combines with J gene TRBJ2-4; TRBD2 might be the D (6 bases). The germline CDR1 and CDR2 sequences are LNHDA and SQIVND (reference sequence). The CDR3 covers 15 residues. V lost 6 bases, J lost 6 bases, and 18 bases lay in between. CDR3 bases: TGTGCCAGTAGCTTCAGGGATGGGAGGTCAAACATTCAGTACTTC. Translation gives CASSFRDGRSNIQYF.

The chain links TRBV7-9 to TRBJ2-1; 12 positions match TRBD2. The J segment lost 8 bases and the V segment lost 2 bases, leaving 13 bases of the junction unmatched. CDR1 is SEHNR, CDR2 FQNEAQ, per germline (reference sequence). The CDR3 totals 18 residues. The DNA of the CDR3 is TGTGCCAGCAGCTTACCCCCACGACTAGCGGGAGTGATGGATGAGCAGTTCTTC. As protein: CASSLPPRLAGVMDEQFF.